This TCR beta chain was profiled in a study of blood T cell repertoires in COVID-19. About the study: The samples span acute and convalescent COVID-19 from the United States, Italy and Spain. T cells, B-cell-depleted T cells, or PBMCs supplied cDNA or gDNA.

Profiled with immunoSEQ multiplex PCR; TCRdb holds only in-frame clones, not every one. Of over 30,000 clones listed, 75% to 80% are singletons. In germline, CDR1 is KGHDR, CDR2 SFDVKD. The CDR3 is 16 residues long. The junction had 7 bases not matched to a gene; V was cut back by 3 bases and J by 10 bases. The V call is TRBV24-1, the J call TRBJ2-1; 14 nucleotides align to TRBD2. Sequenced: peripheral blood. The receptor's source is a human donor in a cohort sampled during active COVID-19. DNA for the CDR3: TGTGCCACCAGTGATCCGGGACTAGCGGGAGTAGGCGAGCAGTTCTTC. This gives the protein CATSDPGLAGVGEQFF.